Presented here are 20 T cell receptor beta chains from one specimen sequenced in a study of technical replicates of blood from a handful of donors. The table came from immunoSEQ multiplex PCR; TCRdb's copy has only in-frame clones and leaves some out. The sample includes under 80,000 clones, over 85% of them seen just once. The material sequenced was PBMCs. These receptors were collected from a human donor in good health. Some clones in this sample may be carry-over from other donors' samples.

This clone was detected only once. V usage is TRBV6-5 and J usage is TRBJ2-7, with 8 bases aligning to TRBD2. The CDR3 runs to 14 residues. Germline CDR1 reads MNHEY; CDR2 reads SVGAGI. Germline trimming cut 5 bases from V and 2 bases from J; bases unmatched to any gene: 5. This CDR3 reads CASSNSGATYEQYF. The CDR3, as DNA: TGTGCCAGCAGTAATAGCGGGGCAACCTACGAGCAGTACTTC.

The DNA for the CDR3 is TGTGCCACCAGCAGAGATGGGGACAGACACACAGATACGCAGTATTTT. This gives the protein CATSRDGDRHTDTQYF. This rearrangement joins TRBV15 to TRBJ2-3, with 7 bases matching TRBD1. Germline CDR1 and CDR2: LNHNV and YYDKDF (reference sequence). Trimming removed 0 bases from V and 2 bases from J; junction bases left unmatched: 5. This CDR3 has 16 residues.

V is TRBV7-9 and J is TRBJ2-7; D is uncertain. The CDR3 loop spans 12 amino acids. Germline CDR1 is SEHNR and CDR2 is FQNEAQ (reference sequence). V lost 7 bases to trimming and J lost 6 bases, with 13 bases between them. The CDR3 region is CASTTEYSEQYF. The DNA of the CDR3 is TGTGCCAGCACCACCGAATACTCCGAGCAGTACTTC.

This chain links TRBV4-1 with TRBJ1-1; maybe TRBD1 (6 bases). The CDR3 length is 13 residues. V was clipped by 4 bases and J by 2 bases, with 8 bases between them. Germline V lookup: CDR1 MGHRA, CDR2 YSYEKL. The DNA for the CDR3 is TGCGCCAGCAGCCGACAGGAAAACACTGAAGCTTTCTTT. Translation: CASSRQENTEAFF.

The genes are TRBV5-5 and TRBJ1-5; 10 nucleotides match TRBD1. J gave up 11 bases and V 0 bases, and 8 bases lay outside the gene matches. Per germline, CDR1 SGHKS and CDR2 YYEKEE (reference sequence). This CDR3 is built from 15 residues. CDR3 DNA: TGTGCCAGCAGCTTGGCCGGGACAGGGGATGTTGCCCAGCATTTT. It is translated as CASSLAGTGDVAQHF.

The table lists this clone with a count of one. The genes are TRBV11-2 and TRBJ2-7; D call uncertain. The CDR3 is made up of 13 amino acids. The germline gives CDR1 SGHAT, CDR2 FQNNGV. V was shortened by 5 bases and J by 3 bases, with 11 bases between the two germline ends. The CDR3 nucleotides read TGTGCCAGCAGCCCCCGCCACATCTACGAGCAGTACTTC. This sequence encodes CASSPRHIYEQYF.

CDR3 DNA sequence: TGCGCCAGCAGCCAAGCTTCGGGAGTCTCTGGAAACACCATATATTTT. Its protein product is CASSQASGVSGNTIYF. The chain combines TRBV4-1 with TRBJ1-3; D not resolved. CDR3 length: 16 residues. V lost 1 base, J lost 0 bases, and 10 bases lay in between. Germline-derived CDR1 and CDR2 are MGHRA and YSYEKL.

The chain employs TRBV19 and TRBJ2-3; the match to TRBD2 covers 7 bases. CDR3 length: 14 residues. In germline, CDR1 is LNHDA, CDR2 SQIVND (reference sequence). The trim removed 5 bases at V and 8 bases at J, leaving 10 bases unmatched. The CDR3 region has the DNA TGTGCCAGTAGTTCGGGCTGGGGGGGAGGTACGCAGTATTTT. It codes for CASSSGWGGGTQYF.

The rearrangement joins TRBV15 to TRBJ2-3; 10 bases line up with TRBD1. The CDR3 loop spans 16 amino acids. Trimming took 0 bases from V and 6 from J; bases not matched to a gene: 6. Germline lookup yields CDR1 LNHNV and CDR2 YYDKDF (reference sequence). Here the CDR3 reads CATSRDRGQGVDTQYF. The DNA for the CDR3 is TGTGCCACCAGCAGAGATCGAGGACAGGGGGTTGATACGCAGTATTTT.

V usage is TRBV9 and J usage is TRBJ1-1; 11 bases agree with TRBD1. Per the germline V gene, CDR1 is SGDLS and CDR2 is YYNGEE. CDR3 length: 16 amino acids. V lost 3 bases, J lost 1 base, and 5 bases stayed unmatched. CDR3 nucleotides: TGTGCCAGCAGCGACATCGGACAGGGGGCGAACACTGAAGCTTTCTTT. Its protein is CASSDIGQGANTEAFF.

The CDR3 DNA follows: TGTGCCAGCAGCTTAATGGTAGCGGGAGATGAGCAGTTCTTC. Amino acid sequence: CASSLMVAGDEQFF. The V call is TRBV7-3, the J call TRBJ2-1, with 9 bases that match TRBD2. This CDR3 comprises 14 residues. In germline, CDR1 is SGHTA, CDR2 FQGTGA. With 1 base clipped from V and 8 bases from J, the junction kept 3 bases outside the gene matches. Full variable domain (remainder filled in from reference TRBV7-3 and TRBJ2-1): GAGVSQTPSNKVTEKGKYVELRCDPISGHTALYWYRQSLGQGPEFLIYFQGTGAADDSGLPNDRFFAVRPEGSVSTLKIQRTERGDSAVYLCASSLMVAGDEQFFGPGTRLTVL.

The chain carries TRBV7-8 and TRBJ1-5, with D possibly matching TRBD1 (5 bases). There are 15 residues in the CDR3. Germline-derived CDR1 and CDR2 are SGHVS and FQNEAQ. V shed 3 bases and J shed 0 bases, with 9 bases lying between them. CDR3 region: CASSFGGYSNQPQHF. CDR3 DNA sequence: TGTGCCAGCAGCTTTGGGGGGTATAGCAATCAGCCCCAGCATTTT.

J is TRBJ2-3 and V is TRBV9; D may be TRBD2 (6 bases). The CDR3 runs to 14 residues. Germline assignment: CDR1 SGDLS and CDR2 YYNGEE. The V and J ends lost 0 bases and 4 bases respectively, with 9 bases between them. The CDR3 DNA follows: TGTGCCAGCAGCGTAGCGGGGGTGGCAGATACGCAGTATTTT. It specifies CASSVAGVADTQYF.

J is TRBJ2-1 and V is TRBV7-2; 14 nucleotides match TRBD2. The germline V gene has CDR1 SGHTA and CDR2 FQGNSA. The CDR3 has 14 residues. Unmatched junction bases numbered 3, after V lost 5 bases and J lost 9 bases. In DNA, the CDR3 is TGTGCCAGCAGCCTTGGGACTAGCGGGAGTGAGCAGTTCTTC. As protein: CASSLGTSGSEQFF. Supplemented by reference TRBV7-2 and TRBJ2-1, the full variable domain reads GAGVSQSPSNKVTEKGKDVELRCDPISGHTALYWYRQSLGQGLEFLIYFQGNSAPDKSGLPSDRFSAERTGGSVSTLTIQRTQQEDSAVYLCASSLGTSGSEQFFGPGTRLTVL.

This clone appeared many times. V and J are TRBV7-6 and TRBJ1-5; D ambiguous. V lost 2 bases and J 7 bases, leaving 6 bases between the germline ends. Germline-derived CDR1 and CDR2 are SGHVS and FNYEAQ. The CDR3 contains 12 residues. The CDR3 bases are TGTGCCAGCAGCTTACCTGGCCAGCCCCAGCATTTT. Amino acids: CASSLPGQPQHF.

V and J are TRBV29-1 and TRBJ2-2, with a tentative D call TRBD1 (5 bases). Germline CDR1 is SQVTM and CDR2 is ANQGSEA. Trimming took off 4 bases at V and 4 bases at J, with 7 bases between the two ends. This CDR3 is 12 amino acids long. The CDR3 nucleotides are TGCAGCGTTGCAGGGTCCACCGGGGAGCTGTTTTTT. It specifies CSVAGSTGELFF.

CDR3 sequence: CASSYNRGTDTQYF. The CDR3 DNA follows: TGTGCCAGCAGCTACAACAGGGGGACAGATACGCAGTATTTT. The J gene is TRBJ2-3, the V gene TRBV7-3, with 8 bases aligning to TRBD1. The germline CDR1 and CDR2 sequences are SGHTA and FQGTGA. CDR3 length: 14 residues. Unmatched junction bases numbered 3, after V lost 4 bases and J lost 3 bases.

The genes are TRBV9 and TRBJ1-2; 7 positions match TRBD1. The CDR3 loop spans 16 amino acids. J gave up 6 bases and V 1 base, and 12 bases lay outside the gene matches. Per the germline V gene, CDR1 is SGDLS and CDR2 is YYNGEE. The CDR3 sequence: CASSVSPQGQQDGYTF. The CDR3 DNA follows: TGTGCCAGCAGCGTATCGCCCCAGGGACAGCAAGATGGCTACACCTTC. Full variable domain (remainder filled in from reference TRBV9 and TRBJ1-2): DSGVTQTPKHLITATGQRVTLRCSPRSGDLSVYWYQQSLDQGLQFLIQYYNGEERAKGNILERFSAQQFPDLHSELNLSSLELGDSALYFCASSVSPQGQQDGYTFGSGTRLTVV.

This chain links TRBV7-8 with TRBJ1-5; weak D call: TRBD1 (5 bases). V lost 6 bases and J 1 base, leaving 13 bases between the germline ends. CDR1 is SGHVS and CDR2 is FQNEAQ in the germline V gene. The CDR3 covers 15 residues. In nucleotides, the CDR3 is TGTGCCAGCAGTCCTTGGGGCAGGAGCAATCAGCCCCAGCATTTT. Its translation is CASSPWGRSNQPQHF.

This clone has only one observation. This chain connects TRBV9 to TRBJ2-5; TRBD2 is a possible D gene (6 bases). The CDR3 has 17 residues. From germline, CDR1 is SGDLS and CDR2 YYNGEE. Trimming took 2 bases from V and 2 from J, leaving 19 bases between them. The CDR3: CASSVGVGSGTQETQYF. DNA for the CDR3: TGTGCCAGCAGCGTCGGCGTGGGTAGCGGCACTCAAGAGACCCAGTACTTC.